This TCR beta chain was obtained from a study of response to subunit inactivated influenza vaccine. General study findings and limits: Few additional T cells are recruited per seasonal influenza vaccination, authors suggested.

TCRdb passed the RT-PCR reads through MiXCR, listing each CDR3 protein once. Among 250,000 to 350,000 distinct CDR3 sequences listed, roughly 22% were seen once. CDR1 and CDR2 from the germline V gene are DFQATT and SNEGSKA (reference sequence). V shed 1 base and J 2 bases; nucleotides not matched to a gene: 7. The CDR3 covers 16 residues. Comment on this clonotype: The target antigen is unknown.

This chain links TRBV20-1 with TRBJ2-2; 7 bases are shared with TRBD1. The material sequenced was PBMCs from blood, taken less than 22 months after vaccination. The source of this sequence is a man between 50 and 75 years old who received an inactivated influenza vaccine. The CDR3: CSARGPGQHNTGELFF. The CDR3 DNA reads as TGCAGTGCTAGAGGGCCGGGACAGCACAACACCGGGGAGCTGTTTTTT.